Listed below are T cell receptor beta chains from one sample, sequenced in a study of OX40 agonist ivuxolimab in advanced cancers. TCRdb's copy holds only in-frame clones and misses some; the assay was immunoSEQ multiplex PCR. Among some 78,000 clones listed, 86% were seen once. Sequences were derived from CD4+ or CD8+ T cells sorted from blood, sampled in a trial of the OX40 agonist ivuxolimab. These TCRs come from an adult with an advanced solid tumor such as melanoma, head and neck, liver or kidney cancer. The CDR3 runs from the conserved cysteine through the conserved F or W. A D gene is named only where the DNA matches it firmly. A row's size may be missing; if present it is once, few, many or a size class.

>NA|NA|TRBJ2-5|TRBV9
TGTGCCAGCAGCGTAGGCATCCAAGAGACCCAGTACTTC
CASSVGIQETQYF
>NA|once|TRBJ1-2|TRBV6-6
TGTGCCAGCAGTAACGGCCCCGGAGGCGGCTACACCTTC
CASSNGPGGGYTF
>NA|NA|TRBJ1-2|TRBV27
TGTGCCAGCAGTTCGCAACAGGCGGGCTACACCTTC
CASSSQQAGYTF
>TRBD1|NA|TRBJ2-7|TRBV19
TGTGCCAGTAGGGGACAGGGGGCGCTTGAGCAGTACTTC
CASRGQGALEQYF
>NA|NA|TRBJ1-1|TRBV5-1
TGCGCCAGCAGCTTGGGTGGGAATATGAACACTGAAGCTTTCTTT
CASSLGGNMNTEAFF
>NA|NA|TRBJ2-7|TRBV5-4
TGTGCCAGCAGCCAGGGAACCTACGAGCAGTACTTC
CASSQGTYEQYF
>TRBD2|NA|TRBJ2-5|TRBV7-3
TGTGCCAGCAGCTTTTGGGTTAGCGGGGCCCAAGAGACCCAGTACTTC
CASSFWVSGAQETQYF
>NA|NA|TRBJ2-2|TRBV12-5
TGTGCTAGTGGTCCCAACCAGGGATTCGGCACCGGGGAGCTGTTTTTT
CASGPNQGFGTGELFF
>NA|NA|TRBJ2-1|TRBV7-3
TGTGCCAGCAGCCCGTCTTTGGTGAGCTCCTACAATGAGCAGTTCTTC
CASSPSLVSSYNEQFF
>NA|NA|TRBJ1-3|TRBV9
TGTGCCAGCAGCGGCTCAGGGGCCGGAGGAAACACCATATATTTT
CASSGSGAGGNTIYF
>TRBD1|NA|TRBJ2-1|TRBV5-5
TGTGCCAGCAACCCCCTTCCGGGACAGGGGGCCTATGAGCAGTTCTTC
CASNPLPGQGAYEQFF
>TRBD1|NA|TRBJ1-2|TRBV6-5
TGTGCCAGCAGTCGGGACAGGGGGGGGTATGGCTACACCTTC
CASSRDRGGYGYTF
>TRBD1|NA|TRBJ1-2|TRBV6-5
TGTGCCAGCACCTCCCGACAGGGAGGTAACTATGGCTACACCTTC
CASTSRQGGNYGYTF
>NA|NA|TRBJ1-2|TRBV5-1
TGCGCCAGCAGCTTGGGTACCGCCAACTATGGCTACACCTTC
CASSLGTANYGYTF
>TRBD2|once|TRBJ2-1|TRBV19
TGTGCCAGCTCCCCCCGAGTGGGGACTAGCAACCTCAATGAGCAGTTCTTC
CASSPRVGTSNLNEQFF
>TRBD1|NA|TRBJ1-1|TRBV5-1
TGCGCCAGCTCAGGACAGGCCGTAAACACTGAAGCTTTCTTT
CASSGQAVNTEAFF
>NA|NA|TRBJ1-1|TRBV2
TGTGCCAGCAGTGGCCAACCAAACACTGAAGCTTTCTTT
CASSGQPNTEAFF
>TRBD2|NA|TRBJ2-5|TRBV4-1
TGCGCCAGCAGCCAGAGGACTAGCGGGGGGGCAGAGACCCAGTACTTC
CASSQRTSGGAETQYF
>NA|NA|TRBJ1-2|TRBV12-5
TGTGCTAGTGGTTTGGGCGTTGGGGGTAGCTATGGCTACACCTTC
CASGLGVGGSYGYTF
>TRBD1|NA|TRBJ2-3|TRBV6-6
TGTGCCAGCAGTTCTCAGGGGGTGGCCACAGATACGCAGTATTTT
CASSSQGVATDTQYF
>NA|NA|TRBJ1-6|TRBV6-5
TGTGCCAGCAGCAGACAGTATAATTCACCCCTCCACTTT
CASSRQYNSPLHF
>TRBD2|NA|TRBJ2-2|TRBV7-9
TGTGCCAGCAGCTTAGAGGGACTAGCGGGTACCGGGGAGCTGTTTTTT
CASSLEGLAGTGELFF
>TRBD1|NA|TRBJ1-2|TRBV2
TGTGCCAGCAGTGAATCCGGGACAGCGAAAAACTATGGCTACACCTTC
CASSESGTAKNYGYTF
>NA|NA|TRBJ2-1|TRBV10-2
TGCGCCAGCGCCTACCGGGGCGAGCAGTTCTTC
CASAYRGEQFF
>NA|medium-sized|TRBJ1-3|TRBV7-2
TGTGCCAGCAGCTTTTTTCCCAGGGCCGCTGGAAACACCATATATTTT
CASSFFPRAAGNTIYF
>NA|NA|TRBJ1-2|TRBV27
TGTGCCAGCGGTCCCGGAGGGGGTGGCTACACCTTC
CASGPGGGGYTF
>NA|once|TRBJ2-7|TRBV14
TGTGCCAGCAGCCACGTTAGTCAACAGCGGGACGAGCAGTACTTC
CASSHVSQQRDEQYF
>NA|NA|TRBJ1-1|TRBV5-4
TGTGCCAGCAGCTTGGAGGTTGCGAACACTGAAGCTTTCTTT
CASSLEVANTEAFF
>NA|NA|TRBJ2-7|TRBV6-1
TGTGCCAGCAGTGAAAGGGCCAGGGGAGGCGAGCAGTACTTC
CASSERARGGEQYF
>NA|NA|TRBJ2-2|TRBV5-4
TGTGCCAGCAGCTTGGTTGGGGGGGGGCCCCCCGGGGAGCTGTTTTTT
CASSLVGGGPPGELFF
>TRBD1|few|TRBJ1-1|TRBV4-2
TGTGCCAGCAGCCAAGAGGGACAGGGCAACACTGAAGCTTTCTTT
CASSQEGQGNTEAFF
>NA|NA|TRBJ1-2|TRBV7-9
TGTGCCAGCAGCTTAAGGGTTGAGGTACTGGAGGGCTACACCTTC
CASSLRVEVLEGYTF
>NA|once|TRBJ2-1|TRBV7-6
TGTGCCAGCAGTCAAGGGGTGCGGGACTCCTACAATGAGCAGTTCTTC
CASSQGVRDSYNEQFF
>TRBD2|NA|TRBJ2-2|TRBV4-3
TGCGCCAGCAGCCAAGAAGTAGCGGGAGGACCGAACACCGGGGAGCTGTTTTTT
CASSQEVAGGPNTGELFF
>NA|once|TRBJ1-1|TRBV2
TGTGCCAGCAGGGAACCGGGCCTGGGGGGCACTGAAGCTTTCTTT
CASREPGLGGTEAFF
>NA|NA|TRBJ1-2|TRBV6-5
TGTGCCAGCAGTGAATCAGGCTTTGGCTACACCTTC
CASSESGFGYTF
>TRBD1|NA|TRBJ1-4|TRBV6-1
TGTGCCAGCAGTCGACAGACAGGGGGCAATGAAAAACTGTTTTTT
CASSRQTGGNEKLFF
>NA|few|TRBJ2-3|TRBV7-2
TGTGCCAGCAGCTTAGCGTGGGGTGCTAGCACAGATACGCAGTATTTT
CASSLAWGASTDTQYF
>TRBD1|NA|TRBJ1-4|TRBV19
TGTGCCAGTATGATAGGACAGGGAAGCGAAAAACTGTTTTTT
CASMIGQGSEKLFF
>TRBD1|NA|TRBJ1-1|TRBV10-3
TGTGCCATCAGGCCGGGACAGGAGAACACTGAAGCTTTCTTT
CAIRPGQENTEAFF
>TRBD1|NA|TRBJ2-6|TRBV19
TGTGCCAGTAGTATAGGAGGACAGGCTGGGGCCAACGTCCTGACTTTC
CASSIGGQAGANVLTF
>NA|NA|TRBJ2-1|TRBV15
TGTGCCACCAGCAGAGATCAGGGCGGGATGAGTGAGCAGTTCTTC
CATSRDQGGMSEQFF
>NA|NA|TRBJ1-1|TRBV10-1
TGCGCCAGCAGTGAGTCAGGGTACACTGAAGCTTTCTTT
CASSESGYTEAFF
>NA|NA|TRBJ2-1|TRBV5-6
TGTGCCAGCAGCTTTCCCGGTTACTCCTACAATGAGCAGTTCTTC
CASSFPGYSYNEQFF
>TRBD2|NA|TRBJ2-1|TRBV19
TGTGCCAGTAAACCTAGCGGGAGCTACAATGAGCAGTTCTTC
CASKPSGSYNEQFF
>TRBD1|NA|TRBJ2-2|TRBV19
TGTGCCAGCGAGACAGGGCTGAGCGGGGAGCTGTTTTTT
CASETGLSGELFF
>NA|NA|TRBJ1-6|TRBV2
TGTGCCAGCAGTGAGGAGGGTGGGGGTTCACCCCTCCACTTT
CASSEEGGGSPLHF
>NA|NA|TRBJ2-7|TRBV15
TGTGCCACCAGCAGAGAGCCCCCCCCAACTAGTAACGAGCAGTACTTC
CATSREPPPTSNEQYF
>NA|once|TRBJ1-3|TRBV6-5
TGTGCCAGCAGTCCCCTGACAGGAGCTGGAAACACCATATATTTT
CASSPLTGAGNTIYF
>NA|NA|TRBJ1-2|TRBV5-4
TGTGCCAGCACCCAAGGGACGCAAAACTATGGCTACACCTTC
CASTQGTQNYGYTF
>TRBD2|NA|TRBJ2-3|TRBV5-1
TGCGCCACCTCCCCCGGACTAGCGAGAGATACGCAGTATTTT
CATSPGLARDTQYF